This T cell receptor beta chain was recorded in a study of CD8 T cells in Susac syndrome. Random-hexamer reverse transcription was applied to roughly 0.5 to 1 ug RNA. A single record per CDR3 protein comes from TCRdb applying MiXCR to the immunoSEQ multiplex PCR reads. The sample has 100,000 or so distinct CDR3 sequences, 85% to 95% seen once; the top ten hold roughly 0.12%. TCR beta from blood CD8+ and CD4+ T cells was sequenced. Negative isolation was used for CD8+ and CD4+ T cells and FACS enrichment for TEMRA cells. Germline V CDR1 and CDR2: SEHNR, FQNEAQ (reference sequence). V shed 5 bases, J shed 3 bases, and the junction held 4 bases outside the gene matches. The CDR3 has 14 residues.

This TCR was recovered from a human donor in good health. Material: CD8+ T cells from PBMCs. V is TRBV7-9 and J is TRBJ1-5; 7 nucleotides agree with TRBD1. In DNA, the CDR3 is TGTGCCAGCAGCGTTACAGGGGTCAATCAGCCCCAGCATTTT. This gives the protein CASSVTGVNQPQHF.